The 24 T cell receptor beta chains in this list originate from one sample, sequenced in a study of technical replicates of blood from four donors. Here immunoSEQ multiplex PCR was the method, and the copy in TCRdb shows in-frame clones only, minus some. Of about 100,000 clones in the sample, 95% were seen once. Sequenced material: T cells isolated from PBMCs. The receptors originated from a human donor in good health.

This chain joins TRBV19 and TRBJ1-1; tentatively, D is TRBD1 (5 bases). Germline V gives CDR1 LNHDA, CDR2 SQIVND (reference sequence). There are 13 residues in the CDR3. V was shortened by 4 bases and J by 11 bases, with 17 bases between the two germline ends. The CDR3 DNA is TGTGCCAGTAGTAGCCTCGGGGGGGTTGAGGCTTTCTTT. It codes for CASSSLGGVEAFF.

The chain has TRBV2 and TRBJ2-1, with TRBD2 matching over 10 bases. V was clipped by 5 bases and J by 1 base; unmatched bases: 5. The CDR3 is 16 residues long. Germline lookup yields CDR1 SNHLY and CDR2 FYNNEI. The CDR3 DNA reads TGTGCCAGCAGTCCGTCTAGCGGGAGATCCTACAATGAGCAGTTCTTC. Residues: CASSPSSGRSYNEQFF. Full variable domain (rest looked up from reference TRBV2 and TRBJ2-1): EPEVTQTPSHQVTQMGQEVILRCVPISNHLYFYWYRQILGQKVEFLVSFYNNEISEKSEIFDDQFSVERPDGSNFTLKIRSTKLEDSAMYFCASSPSSGRSYNEQFFGPGTRLTVL.

The chain is built from TRBV7-8 and TRBJ2-4, with unresolved D. Germline V gene data show CDR1 as SGHVS and CDR2 as FQNEAQ. The V gene lost 1 base and the J gene lost 0 bases, with 16 bases spanning the gap. This CDR3 has 18 residues. CDR3 loop: CASSLELSTLGAKNIQYF. The CDR3 DNA follows: TGTGCCAGCAGCTTAGAGTTATCGACACTCGGAGCCAAAAACATTCAGTACTTC. The entire variable domain, with the rest obtained from reference TRBV7-8 and TRBJ2-4, is as follows: GAGVSQSPRYKVAKRGQDVALRCDPISGHVSLFWYQQALGQGPEFLTYFQNEAQLDKSGLPSDRFFAERPEGSVSTLKIQRTQQEDSAVYLCASSLELSTLGAKNIQYFGAGTRLSVL.

The J gene is TRBJ2-1, the V gene TRBV4-1; 10 bases are a match to TRBD2. This CDR3 region has 17 residues. After removal of 4 bases from V and 8 bases from J, the junction contained 14 bases not matched to a gene. Per the germline V gene, CDR1 is MGHRA and CDR2 is YSYEKL. CDR3 sequence: CASSPLGASGSPHEQFF. CDR3 in DNA: TGCGCCAGCAGCCCCCTCGGGGCTAGCGGGAGTCCCCATGAGCAGTTCTTC.

DNA of the CDR3: TGTGCCAGCAGCCAGGTCAATGAGCAGTTCTTC. As protein: CASSQVNEQFF. V and J are TRBV7-2 and TRBJ2-1, with no clear D. Germline CDR1 reads SGHTA; CDR2 reads FQGNSA. Trimming cost V 5 bases and J 6 bases, with 5 bases left between them. This CDR3 has 11 amino acids. Full variable domain (missing parts from reference TRBV7-2 and TRBJ2-1): GAGVSQSPSNKVTEKGKDVELRCDPISGHTALYWYRQSLGQGLEFLIYFQGNSAPDKSGLPSDRFSAERTGGSVSTLTIQRTQQEDSAVYLCASSQVNEQFFGPGTRLTVL.

The rearrangement links TRBV9 to TRBJ2-3; 10 bases map to TRBD2. The CDR3 loop spans 18 amino acids. Trimming cost V 2 bases and J 6 bases; bases outside gene matches: 15. CDR1 is SGDLS, CDR2 YYNGEE, per germline. CDR3 sequence: CASSVSSGTSDFGDTQYF. CDR3 coding DNA: TGTGCCAGCAGCGTTTCCTCCGGGACTAGCGATTTCGGGGATACGCAGTATTTT.

This sequence joins TRBV15 and TRBJ1-1; no clear D. V was clipped by 5 bases and J by 1 base, with 11 bases between them. Germline loops: CDR1 LNHNV, CDR2 YYDKDF (reference sequence). The CDR3 consists of 14 residues. The CDR3, as DNA: TGTGCCACCAGCTACTTCGGCGGGAACACTGAAGCTTTCTTT. This gives the protein CATSYFGGNTEAFF.

The V call is TRBV11-1, the J call TRBJ2-5, with 7 bases that match TRBD2. Losses at the gene ends were 6 bases for V and 7 bases for J; bases not matched to a gene: 14. The CDR3 runs 15 residues. CDR1 and CDR2 (germline): SGHAT, FQDESV (reference sequence). The CDR3 region has the DNA TGTGCCAGCAGTCCTCTAGCGGTTAGCGGAGGGACCCAGTACTTC. It encodes CASSPLAVSGGTQYF.

In its sample, this clone was seen once. For the CDR3, the DNA is TGCGCCAGCAGCCTTATGGGGCGGGGGTTAGGTCAGCCCCAGCATTTT. Residues: CASSLMGRGLGQPQHF. The chain recombines TRBV4-1 with TRBJ1-5, with D possibly matching TRBD1 (5 bases). The ends were cut back, 4 bases at V and 6 bases at J, with 19 bases in the middle. Germline lookup yields CDR1 MGHRA and CDR2 YSYEKL. This CDR3 contains 16 residues.

The V gene is TRBV5-4, the J gene TRBJ2-1; TRBD2 is a possible D gene (5 bases). V gave up 3 bases and J gave up 14 bases, with 15 bases separating them. The CDR3 loop spans 12 amino acids. Per the germline V gene, CDR1 is SGHNT and CDR2 is YYREEE (reference sequence). CDR3 in DNA: TGTGCCAGCAGCTCTAATAGATGGCGGGAGTTCTTC. Translation: CASSSNRWREFF.

The V call is TRBV4-1, the J call TRBJ2-2, with 11 bases that match TRBD2. The CDR3 length is 15 residues. In germline, CDR1 is MGHRA, CDR2 YSYEKL. Trimming at V came to 6 bases and at J to 6 bases, leaving 6 bases not matched to a gene. The CDR3: CASSDVAGGPGELFF. The CDR3 region has the DNA TGCGCCAGCAGTGATGTAGCGGGGGGGCCCGGGGAGCTGTTTTTT.

This clone was seen only once. In DNA, the CDR3 is TGTGCCAGCAGCCCACAGGGGTATAACTATGGCTACACCTTC. Residues: CASSPQGYNYGYTF. The chain has TRBV7-6 and TRBJ1-2, with 7 bases matching TRBD1. The CDR3 totals 14 residues. The J segment lost 1 base and the V segment lost 5 bases, leaving 4 bases of the junction unmatched. In germline, CDR1 is SGHVS, CDR2 FNYEAQ.

This rearrangement joins TRBV11-3 to TRBJ2-7, with TRBD2 identical over 8 bases. After removal of 5 bases from V and 1 base from J, the junction contained 4 bases not matched to a gene. This CDR3 has 14 amino acids. Looked up from germline, CDR1 is SGHNT and CDR2 is YENEEA. For the CDR3, the DNA is TGTGCCAGCAGCATGGGACTAGATTCCTACGAGCAGTACTTC. This encodes CASSMGLDSYEQYF.

The V call is TRBV18, the J call TRBJ2-1, with no clear D. The germline gives CDR1 KGHSH, CDR2 LQKENI. This CDR3 is built from 13 residues. Trimming left V 3 bases short and J 4 bases short, with 7 bases between. In nucleotides, the CDR3 is TGTGCCAGCTCACCGAACTCTTACAATGAGCAGTTCTTC. It specifies CASSPNSYNEQFF.

The V gene is TRBV30, the J gene TRBJ1-2, with TRBD1 matching 8 bases. The CDR3 is 12 amino acids. J gave up 8 bases and V 0 bases, and 2 bases lay outside the gene matches. Germline-derived CDR1 and CDR2 are GTSNPN and SVGIG (reference sequence). CDR3 loop: CAWSVQGGGYTF. DNA for the CDR3: TGTGCCTGGAGTGTACAGGGGGGCGGCTACACCTTC.

The chain links TRBV6-1 to TRBJ1-2, with 9 positions matching TRBD1. This CDR3 spans 14 amino acids. V was pared by 5 bases and J by 4 bases, with 5 bases of the junction left unmatched. Germline values: CDR1 MNHNS, CDR2 SASEGT. CDR3 coding DNA: TGTGCCAGCAGTCATCCGGGACAGGGCTATGGCTACACCTTC. Amino acids: CASSHPGQGYGYTF.

The chain has TRBV27 and TRBJ1-5; D is possibly TRBD1 (6 bases). This CDR3 is built from 15 residues. The V and J ends lost 4 bases and 5 bases respectively, with 15 bases between them. From germline, CDR1 is MNHEY and CDR2 SMNVEV (reference sequence). The CDR3 sequence is CASSSRTANDQPQHF. The CDR3 DNA reads as TGTGCCAGCAGTTCCCGGACAGCCAATGATCAGCCCCAGCATTTT.

This chain joins TRBV7-9 and TRBJ2-7; TRBD2 might be the D (5 bases). This CDR3 comprises 14 residues. The V end lost 4 bases, the J end lost 1 base, and 11 bases lay between the germline ends. Germline assignment: CDR1 SEHNR and CDR2 FQNEAQ (reference sequence). CDR3 sequence reads: CASSSLDKSYEQYF. The CDR3 DNA reads TGTGCCAGCAGCTCACTAGACAAGTCCTACGAGCAGTACTTC.

The chain couples TRBV7-9 to TRBJ2-7, with 9 bases identical to TRBD2. Germline loops: CDR1 SEHNR, CDR2 FQNEAQ (reference sequence). The CDR3 spans 14 residues. V lost 2 bases to trimming and J lost 3 bases; unmatched junction nucleotides: 2. For the CDR3, the DNA is TGTGCCAGCAGCTTACTAGCGGGGAACTACGAGCAGTACTTC. Translated, it gives CASSLLAGNYEQYF.

V usage is TRBV7-9 and J usage is TRBJ1-2; TRBD1 matches 7 bases. This CDR3 contains 14 residues. Trimming cost V 7 bases and J 7 bases; bases outside gene matches: 12. Germline V gives CDR1 SEHNR, CDR2 FQNEAQ (reference sequence). Written as DNA, the CDR3 is TGTGCCAGCATTCAATTCGGGACAGAGGGTGGCTACACCTTC. It yields the protein CASIQFGTEGGYTF. The full variable domain, completed using reference TRBV7-9 and TRBJ1-2, is DTGVSQNPRHKITKRGQNVTFRCDPISEHNRLYWYRQTLGQGPEFLTYFQNEAQLEKSRLLSDRFSAERPKGSFSTLEIQRTEQGDSAMYLCASIQFGTEGGYTFGSGTRLTVV.

This sequence joins TRBV28 and TRBJ1-2; TRBD1 agrees at 11 bases. Trimming removed 8 bases from V and 10 bases from J; junction bases left unmatched: 6. This CDR3 contains 12 residues. CDR1 and CDR2 from the germline V gene are MDHEN and SYDVKM. The CDR3 protein is CASLGDRGIYTF. The CDR3 coding sequence is TGTGCCAGCCTTGGGGACAGGGGGATCTACACCTTC.

This chain links TRBV25-1 with TRBJ1-1, with unresolved D. Germline CDR1 MGHDK, CDR2 SYGVNS. V dropped 3 bases and J dropped 2 bases, with 10 bases sitting between them. This CDR3 region has 14 residues. The CDR3 loop is CASSDPQPNTEAFF. CDR3 DNA sequence: TGTGCCAGCAGTGACCCACAACCCAACACTGAAGCTTTCTTT.

V gene TRBV28 combines with J gene TRBJ2-3; the D gene is possibly TRBD1 (7 bases). This CDR3 spans 14 amino acids. The germline gives CDR1 MDHEN, CDR2 SYDVKM. V gave up 8 bases and J gave up 9 bases, with 21 bases separating them. Here the CDR3 DNA reads TGTGCCAGCGTCGACAGGGCCCACGGAGGGACGCAGTATTTT. Translating it yields CASVDRAHGGTQYF.

This clone occurred once. The chain employs TRBV6-5 and TRBJ2-5; 8 bases fit TRBD1. Near its end, the DNA agrees better with TRBJ2-7, so the J call may be wrong. Looked up from germline, CDR1 is MNHEY and CDR2 is SVGAGI. The CDR3 is 13 amino acids. The CDR3 nucleotides are TGTGCCAGCAGCTACCGGGACAGGAGCGAGCAGTACTTC. Amino acids: CASSYRDRSEQYF.